This T cell receptor (beta chain) originates from a study of T cells in Graves' hyperthyroidism and ophthalmopathy. This clonotype has a count of ten or more. The CDR3 runs to 14 residues. Trimming pared 0 bases from V and 4 bases from J, leaving 10 bases between. RNA transcripts provided the source from which TCR beta CDR3 regions were amplified. A first-round RT-PCR of the TCR CDR3 used the HTBI primer set. TCRdb reprocessed the multiplex PCR reads with MiXCR, giving one entry per CDR3 protein. Of under 250,000 distinct CDR3 sequences in the sample, around a sixth were seen once. V is TRBV12-3 or TRBV12-4 and J is TRBJ2-7; D remains ambiguous. Source material: blood. The origin of this receptor is a woman between 50 and 59 years old with Graves' hyperthyroidism. CDR3 coding DNA: TGTGCCAGCAGTTTAGCGGGTACGGTGTACGAGCAGTACTTC. Translation gives CASSLAGTVYEQYF.